This is a list of T cell receptor beta chains from one sample in a study of cytomegalovirus exposure and HLA in healthy donors. Sequencing was performed with immunoSEQ multiplex PCR; in TCRdb, only in-frame clones are kept and a portion is missing. The sample lists 110,000 or so clones; 67% were seen once. The sample consisted of PBMCs. These receptors were taken from a man between 18 and 35 years old in good health and CMV-seropositive. The CDR3 runs from the conserved cysteine through the conserved F or W. Fields, in order: clone size, D gene, J gene, V gene, CDR3 DNA, CDR3 protein. D genes are given only for firm matches. Size values are once, few and many counts, or a class for expanded clones, and some rows have none.

few	TRBD1	TRBJ1-1	TRBV7-9	TGTGCCAGCAGCTTCCCACTCCGGGGCAGGGGGACGAACACTGAAGCTTTCTTT	CASSFPLRGRGTNTEAFF
NA	TRBD1	TRBJ1-2	TRBV11-2	TGTGCCAGCAGCTTAGGGACAGGGGGTGAAGCTAACTATGGCTACACCTTC	CASSLGTGGEANYGYTF
NA	TRBD1	TRBJ1-2	TRBV28	TGTGCCAGCAGCCCAGGGGGCGGCTACACCTTC	CASSPGGGYTF
NA	NA	TRBJ1-4	TRBV5-6	TGTGCCAGCAACCCAGGATCAACTAATGAAAAACTGTTTTTT	CASNPGSTNEKLFF
NA	NA	TRBJ2-5	TRBV5-1	TGCGCCAGCAGCGAGGTAGCGGAGACCCAGTACTTC	CASSEVAETQYF
NA	NA	TRBJ1-2	TRBV29-1	TGCAGCGTCGTGAAATGGGACTGGAACTATGGCTACACCTTC	CSVVKWDWNYGYTF
few	TRBD1	TRBJ1-1	TRBV28	TGTGCCAGCAGTTTAGGGGACAGGACATTGAACACTGAAGCTTTCTTT	CASSLGDRTLNTEAFF
NA	NA	TRBJ1-5	TRBV18	TGTGCCAGCTCACCACGCGCGGGCAATCAGCCCCAGCATTTT	CASSPRAGNQPQHF
NA	TRBD1	TRBJ2-2	TRBV5-4	TGTGCCAGCAGCTTCGCTGACAGGGGACATACCGGGGAGCTGTTTTTT	CASSFADRGHTGELFF
NA	NA	TRBJ1-2	TRBV6-6	TGTGCCAGCAGAACCCGGGGGGGATTCCATGGCTACACCTTC	CASRTRGGFHGYTF
NA	NA	TRBJ1-4	TRBV9	TGTGCCAGCAGCGCAAGACAGGAAGGTGAAAAACTGTTTTTT	CASSARQEGEKLFF
few	NA	TRBJ2-1	TRBV5-1	TGCGCCAGCAGCTTGGTAGCAGGGATACAAAATGAGCAGTTCTTC	CASSLVAGIQNEQFF
NA	NA	TRBJ1-3	TRBV6-5	TGTGCCAGCAGTTACTCGAAAGGGGGAAGGAACACCATATATTTT	CASSYSKGGRNTIYF
NA	NA	TRBJ2-7	TRBV6-5	TGTGCCAGCAACCGAGGCTACGAGCAGTACTTC	CASNRGYEQYF
few	NA	TRBJ2-5	TRBV5-1	TGCGCCAGCAGCTTGGCCGTAGGGGTACAAGAGACCCAGTACTTC	CASSLAVGVQETQYF
few	NA	TRBJ2-5	TRBV29-1	TGCAGTGCCGGCGGCGAGGAGACCCAGTACTTC	CSAGGEETQYF
NA	NA	TRBJ1-5	TRBV15	TGTGCCACCGGCTTTGGCAGGGGTAGCAATCAGCCCCAGCATTTT	CATGFGRGSNQPQHF
NA	NA	TRBJ1-2	TRBV6-1	TGTGCCAGCAGTGAAGCTCGAGGGTTGCAGGGAGGTGTCTATGGCTACACCTTC	CASSEARGLQGGVYGYTF
few	TRBD1	TRBJ1-2	TRBV27	TGTGCCAGCAGTCCCCACAGGGGTACTAACTATGGCTACACCTTC	CASSPHRGTNYGYTF
NA	NA	TRBJ1-5	TRBV9	TGTGCCAGCAGCCGGACAGCCAGGGGCAATCAGCCCCAGCATTTT	CASSRTARGNQPQHF
NA	NA	TRBJ1-2	TRBV10-3	TGTGCCATCAGTGAGTGGGCCGCCCGGGGCTACACCTTC	CAISEWAARGYTF
NA	TRBD2	TRBJ2-7	TRBV2	TGTGCCAGCAGTACCGGGACTATCTACGAGCAGTACTTC	CASSTGTIYEQYF
NA	TRBD1	TRBJ2-1	TRBV28	TGTGCCGAGGGGGGCCAGGGGGCCGAGCAGTTCTTC	CAEGGQGAEQFF
NA	NA	TRBJ2-3	TRBV7-9	TGTGCCAGCAGCTCATCCCGGGACTTAGATACGCAGTATTTT	CASSSSRDLDTQYF
NA	NA	TRBJ2-7	TRBV10-2	TGCGCCAGCAGTGAGGGGACTCCCTACGAGCAGTACTTC	CASSEGTPYEQYF
NA	NA	TRBJ2-3	TRBV29-1	TGCAGCGTCCCGGAGCCCACAGGGTCTTTGGTTACGCAGTATTTT	CSVPEPTGSLVTQYF
NA	TRBD1	TRBJ1-5	TRBV6-1	TGTGCCAGCACTGTCGGGACAGGGGGAAATCAGCCCCAGCATTTT	CASTVGTGGNQPQHF
NA	TRBD1	TRBJ2-2	TRBV2	TGTGCCAGCAGAGGGGGGACAGGGAGGACCGGGGAGCTGTTTTTT	CASRGGTGRTGELFF
NA	NA	TRBJ2-7	TRBV15	TGTGCCACCAGCAGAGTTCGCCAGGGGAGCTCCTACGAGCAGTACTTC	CATSRVRQGSSYEQYF
NA	NA	TRBJ2-5	TRBV2	TGTGCCAGCGGGGCGCAGGGAAAAGAGACCCAGTACTTC	CASGAQGKETQYF
few	NA	TRBJ2-3	TRBV13	TGTGCCAGCAGTCTGAGGAGGGGCACAGATACGCAGTATTTT	CASSLRRGTDTQYF
once	NA	TRBJ1-6	TRBV5-4	TGTGCCAGCAGCTTGCTCGGGGGCTCCTATAATTCACCCCTCCACTTT	CASSLLGGSYNSPLHF
few	TRBD2	TRBJ2-3	TRBV19	TGTGCCAGTAGTCCGGGACTAGCGGATACGCAGTATTTT	CASSPGLADTQYF
NA	NA	TRBJ1-2	TRBV28	TGTGCCAGCAGTCTTAGCCCGACGGATCTGGCTAACTATGGCTACACCTTC	CASSLSPTDLANYGYTF
NA	NA	TRBJ2-5	TRBV5-4	TGTGCCAGCAGGGATGGGCAGTTGCAAGAGACCCAGTACTTC	CASRDGQLQETQYF
NA	NA	TRBJ1-2	TRBV5-6	TGTGCCAGCAGCTTCGTGACAGGAACTACTAACTATGGCTACACCTTC	CASSFVTGTTNYGYTF
NA	TRBD1	TRBJ2-1	TRBV6-1	TGTGCCAGCAGTGCAGGGACAGACAAGTTCTTC	CASSAGTDKFF
NA	NA	TRBJ2-7	TRBV5-1	TGCGCCAGCAGCTTGGGACAGAAAGCCTACGAGCAGTACTTC	CASSLGQKAYEQYF
NA	NA	TRBJ1-5	TRBV10-3	TGTGCCATCAGTGAGGGAGATCAGCCCCAGCATTTT	CAISEGDQPQHF
NA	NA	TRBJ1-6	TRBV27	TGTGCCAGCAGTTTATCAGGACAGTATAATTCACCCCTCCACTTT	CASSLSGQYNSPLHF
NA	TRBD1	TRBJ2-7	TRBV11-2	TGTGCCAGCAGCCATCCTTCGGGACAGGGGGCCTACGAGCAGTACTTC	CASSHPSGQGAYEQYF
NA	TRBD1	TRBJ2-4	TRBV6-1	TGTGCCTCCGACAGGGGCGACGCCAAAAACATTCAGTACTTC	CASDRGDAKNIQYF
NA	NA	TRBJ1-1	TRBV20-1	TGCAGTGCTAGAGATCTCCCTGAAGCTTTCTTT	CSARDLPEAFF
few	TRBD1	TRBJ1-2	TRBV19	TGTGCCAGTAGTATAGGCAGGGACAGGGGAGGAAGCTATGGCTACACCTTC	CASSIGRDRGGSYGYTF
NA	NA	TRBJ1-2	TRBV27	TGTGCCAGCAGTTTCTCCCCCCCTGTTGACACTAACTATGGCTACACCTTC	CASSFSPPVDTNYGYTF
NA	TRBD1	TRBJ2-7	TRBV29-1	TGCAGCGCTGAATCCGGGACAGGGGGATTCGAGCAGTACTTC	CSAESGTGGFEQYF
few	NA	TRBJ2-5	TRBV6-1	TGTGCCAGCAGTGAACGTGGACACAAGGCAGAGACCCAGTACTTC	CASSERGHKAETQYF
few	NA	TRBJ2-3	TRBV5-4	TGTGCCAGCAGGGAGAACTCGGGCACAGATACGCAGTATTTT	CASRENSGTDTQYF
NA	NA	TRBJ1-2	TRBV6-1	TGTGCCAGCAGCAGATCCCCCCCGCTTAACTATGGCTACACCTTC	CASSRSPPLNYGYTF
few	NA	TRBJ2-5	TRBV4-1	TGCGCCAGCAGCCAAGAGGTGGCGGAAGAGACCCAGTACTTC	CASSQEVAEETQYF
NA	NA	TRBJ1-1	TRBV2	TGTGCCAGCAGAAAAGGGAGGGGACAGAACACTGAAGCTTTCTTT	CASRKGRGQNTEAFF
NA	TRBD2	TRBJ2-1	TRBV5-6	TGTGCCAGCAGCTTGTCTAGCGGGTACAATGAGCAGTTCTTC	CASSLSSGYNEQFF
NA	TRBD1	TRBJ2-4	TRBV2	TGTGCCAGCATAGGACAGGGGGCGCGGGGAAACATTCAGTACTTC	CASIGQGARGNIQYF
NA	NA	TRBJ1-3	TRBV10-1	TGCGCCAGCAGTGAGTCATCGGGATCTGGAAACACCATATATTTT	CASSESSGSGNTIYF